Listed below are T cell receptor beta chains from one sample, sequenced in a study of blood T cells in healthy people across ages. TCRdb passed the 5' RACE reads through MiXCR, listing each CDR3 protein once. Here the sample spans roughly 800,000 distinct CDR3 sequences, 58% being singletons. Sample: blood. These receptors were taken from a man aged 25 to 45 in good health. Each CDR3 is given with its conserved first and last residue. Each record gives: V gene, J gene, clone size, D gene, CDR3 protein, CDR3 DNA. The D gene is left open where the match is weak. Size values are once, few and many counts, or a class for expanded clones, and some rows have none.

V gene: TRBV29-1
J gene: TRBJ2-3
clone size: NA
D gene: NA
CDR3 protein: CSVTVSTDTQYF
CDR3 DNA: TGCAGCGTTACCGTGAGCACAGATACGCAGTATTTT

V gene: TRBV15
J gene: TRBJ2-5
clone size: NA
D gene: NA
CDR3 protein: CATSREPPKGQETQYF
CDR3 DNA: TGTGCCACCAGCAGAGAGCCGCCTAAAGGACAAGAGACCCAGTACTTC

V gene: TRBV24-1
J gene: TRBJ2-2
clone size: NA
D gene: NA
CDR3 protein: CATSGLANTGELFF
CDR3 DNA: TGTGCCACCAGTGGTCTCGCGAACACCGGGGAGCTGTTTTTT

V gene: TRBV9
J gene: TRBJ1-6
clone size: NA
D gene: TRBD1
CDR3 protein: CASSEGDRPSPLHF
CDR3 DNA: TGTGCCAGCAGCGAGGGGGACAGGCCATCGCCCCTCCACTTT

V gene: TRBV13
J gene: TRBJ1-6
clone size: NA
D gene: TRBD1
CDR3 protein: CASSEGTGTSPLHF
CDR3 DNA: TGTGCCAGCAGCGAGGGGACAGGGACTTCACCCCTCCACTTT

V gene: TRBV11-2
J gene: TRBJ2-4
clone size: NA
D gene: NA
CDR3 protein: CASSLDLYLFFGRGSKNIQYF
CDR3 DNA: TGTGCCAGCAGCTTAGATCTGTACCTTTTTTTCGGCAGAGGGTCCAAAAACATTCAGTACTTC

V gene: TRBV29-1
J gene: TRBJ2-2
clone size: once
D gene: NA
CDR3 protein: CSVGKTGPTNTGELFF
CDR3 DNA: TGCAGCGTTGGGAAGACAGGCCCCACGAACACCGGGGAGCTGTTTTTT

V gene: TRBV28
J gene: TRBJ1-5
clone size: NA
D gene: NA
CDR3 protein: CASSLYGSSPNQPQHF
CDR3 DNA: TGTGCCAGCAGTTTATATGGCAGTTCGCCCAATCAGCCCCAGCATTTT

V gene: TRBV20-1
J gene: TRBJ2-1
clone size: once
D gene: NA
CDR3 protein: CSARVRRWEGGNEQFF
CDR3 DNA: TGCAGTGCTAGAGTCCGAAGGTGGGAGGGGGGCAATGAGCAGTTCTTC

V gene: TRBV28
J gene: TRBJ1-4
clone size: few
D gene: NA
CDR3 protein: CASSSNRGGLNEKLFF
CDR3 DNA: TGTGCCAGCAGTTCCAACCGGGGGGGGCTTAATGAAAAACTGTTTTTT

V gene: TRBV7-2
J gene: TRBJ1-6
clone size: few
D gene: TRBD1
CDR3 protein: CASSFDRGYSPLHF
CDR3 DNA: TGTGCCAGCAGCTTTGACAGGGGATATTCACCCCTCCACTTT

V gene: TRBV5-1
J gene: TRBJ2-1
clone size: NA
D gene: TRBD2
CDR3 protein: CASSLIPGLAGPYNEQFF
CDR3 DNA: TGCGCCAGCAGCTTGATCCCGGGACTAGCGGGGCCCTACAATGAGCAGTTCTTC

V gene: TRBV27
J gene: TRBJ1-2
clone size: NA
D gene: NA
CDR3 protein: CASSFSGTNNYGYTF
CDR3 DNA: TGTGCCAGCAGTTTCTCCGGGACAAACAACTATGGCTACACCTTC

V gene: TRBV9
J gene: TRBJ2-1
clone size: once
D gene: NA
CDR3 protein: CASSVAASEQFF
CDR3 DNA: TGTGCCAGCAGCGTAGCGGCTTCTGAGCAGTTCTTC

V gene: TRBV4-2
J gene: TRBJ2-7
clone size: few
D gene: TRBD1
CDR3 protein: CASSTFRQGTYEQYF
CDR3 DNA: TGTGCCAGCAGCACTTTTCGACAGGGGACCTACGAGCAGTACTTC

V gene: TRBV6-2/TRBV6-3
J gene: TRBJ2-7
clone size: NA
D gene: TRBD2
CDR3 protein: CASRTSGRYYEQYF
CDR3 DNA: TGTGCCAGCAGAACTAGCGGGAGGTACTACGAGCAGTACTTC

V gene: TRBV5-1
J gene: TRBJ2-3
clone size: NA
D gene: NA
CDR3 protein: CASSLLGVNTDTQYF
CDR3 DNA: TGCGCCAGCAGCTTACTTGGGGTGAACACAGATACGCAGTATTTT

V gene: TRBV10-3
J gene: TRBJ2-2
clone size: NA
D gene: TRBD2
CDR3 protein: CAISELTSGGTGELFF
CDR3 DNA: TGTGCCATCAGTGAGCTAACTAGCGGAGGGACCGGGGAGCTGTTTTTT

V gene: TRBV15
J gene: TRBJ2-7
clone size: NA
D gene: NA
CDR3 protein: CAIIAVRERVGPHEQYF
CDR3 DNA: TGTGCTATTATTGCGGTTCGGGAAAGGGTCGGCCCGCACGAGCAGTACTTC

V gene: TRBV2
J gene: TRBJ1-5
clone size: NA
D gene: TRBD1
CDR3 protein: CASSRDRNQPQHF
CDR3 DNA: TGTGCCAGCAGTAGGGACAGGAATCAGCCCCAGCATTTT

V gene: TRBV29-1
J gene: TRBJ2-1
clone size: NA
D gene: NA
CDR3 protein: CSVEGGTNYNEQFF
CDR3 DNA: TGCAGCGTTGAGGGGGGGACAAACTACAATGAGCAGTTCTTC

V gene: TRBV6-6
J gene: TRBJ2-5
clone size: NA
D gene: TRBD2
CDR3 protein: CASRTQGTIQETQYF
CDR3 DNA: TGTGCCAGCAGAACACAAGGGACTATACAAGAGACCCAGTACTTC

V gene: TRBV7-2
J gene: TRBJ2-3
clone size: NA
D gene: NA
CDR3 protein: CASSLRGDRSTDTQYF
CDR3 DNA: TGTGCCAGCAGCTTAAGGGGGGACAGAAGCACAGATACGCAGTATTTT

V gene: TRBV9
J gene: TRBJ2-1
clone size: NA
D gene: NA
CDR3 protein: CASSPGVGGTRDEQFF
CDR3 DNA: TGCGCCAGCAGCCCAGGAGTAGGGGGTACTCGAGATGAGCAGTTCTTC

V gene: TRBV7-2
J gene: TRBJ2-3
clone size: NA
D gene: NA
CDR3 protein: CASSLGDADTQYF
CDR3 DNA: TGTGCCAGCAGCTTGGGGGACGCGGATACGCAGTATTTT

V gene: TRBV4-3
J gene: TRBJ1-2
clone size: NA
D gene: NA
CDR3 protein: CASSQDYGDLGDGYTF
CDR3 DNA: TGCGCCAGCAGCCAAGATTATGGGGACCTGGGGGATGGCTACACCTTC

V gene: TRBV3-1
J gene: TRBJ1-6
clone size: few
D gene: NA
CDR3 protein: CASSQDSGSSPLHF
CDR3 DNA: TGTGCCAGCAGCCAAGATTCCGGGAGTTCACCCCTCCACTTT

V gene: TRBV6-5
J gene: TRBJ1-6
clone size: once
D gene: NA
CDR3 protein: CASSAKDDINSPLHF
CDR3 DNA: TGTGCCAGCAGTGCGAAGGACGATATCAATTCACCCCTCCACTTT

V gene: TRBV3-1
J gene: TRBJ2-1
clone size: NA
D gene: NA
CDR3 protein: CASSQYAGERYNEQFF
CDR3 DNA: TGTGCCAGCAGCCAATACGCCGGGGAAAGATACAATGAGCAGTTCTTC

V gene: TRBV7-2
J gene: TRBJ2-6
clone size: NA
D gene: NA
CDR3 protein: CASSLGRGPYSGANVLTF
CDR3 DNA: TGTGCCAGCAGCTTAGGCAGGGGCCCGTACTCTGGGGCCAACGTCCTGACTTTC

V gene: TRBV18
J gene: TRBJ1-2
clone size: few
D gene: NA
CDR3 protein: CASSPPTNPYGYTF
CDR3 DNA: TGTGCCAGCTCACCTCCGACAAACCCCTATGGCTACACCTTC

V gene: TRBV28
J gene: TRBJ2-3
clone size: few
D gene: NA
CDR3 protein: CASSPHPFNTQYF
CDR3 DNA: TGTGCCAGCAGTCCCCACCCGTTTAATACGCAGTATTTT

V gene: TRBV29-1
J gene: TRBJ2-1
clone size: NA
D gene: NA
CDR3 protein: CSVIIGSYNEQFF
CDR3 DNA: TGCAGCGTTATCATCGGGAGTTACAATGAGCAGTTCTTC

V gene: TRBV4-3
J gene: TRBJ2-7
clone size: NA
D gene: TRBD2
CDR3 protein: CASSQAPELAVAGGEQYF
CDR3 DNA: TGCGCCAGCAGCCAAGCTCCCGAACTAGCGGTAGCGGGGGGTGAGCAGTACTTC

V gene: TRBV7-2
J gene: TRBJ2-5
clone size: few
D gene: NA
CDR3 protein: CASSLGAAQETQYF
CDR3 DNA: TGTGCCAGCAGCTTAGGTGCGGCCCAAGAGACCCAGTACTTC

V gene: TRBV29-1
J gene: TRBJ2-3
clone size: few
D gene: TRBD2
CDR3 protein: CSLAASGADTQYF
CDR3 DNA: TGCAGCTTGGCGGCTAGCGGCGCAGATACGCAGTATTTT

V gene: TRBV4-1
J gene: TRBJ1-5
clone size: NA
D gene: NA
CDR3 protein: CASSQSRVGQPQHF
CDR3 DNA: TGCGCCAGCAGCCAGTCGAGGGTTGGTCAGCCCCAGCATTTT

V gene: TRBV7-2
J gene: TRBJ2-7
clone size: NA
D gene: TRBD2
CDR3 protein: CASSSGLAGGREQYF
CDR3 DNA: TGTGCCAGCAGCTCGGGACTAGCGGGAGGGAGGGAGCAGTACTTC

V gene: TRBV30
J gene: TRBJ2-7
clone size: NA
D gene: NA
CDR3 protein: CAWSQTRPPYEQYF
CDR3 DNA: TGTGCCTGGAGCCAGACAAGGCCACCCTACGAGCAGTACTTC

V gene: TRBV30
J gene: TRBJ2-1
clone size: NA
D gene: NA
CDR3 protein: CAWSPGGSNEQFF
CDR3 DNA: TGTGCCTGGAGCCCAGGGGGGTCCAATGAGCAGTTCTTC

V gene: TRBV7-2
J gene: TRBJ1-5
clone size: few
D gene: TRBD1
CDR3 protein: CASSPRQGDQPQHF
CDR3 DNA: TGTGCCAGCAGCCCCCGACAGGGGGATCAGCCCCAGCATTTT

V gene: TRBV19
J gene: TRBJ2-4
clone size: NA
D gene: NA
CDR3 protein: CASSDPRRAKNIQYF
CDR3 DNA: TGTGCCAGTAGTGACCCCAGACGGGCCAAAAACATTCAGTACTTC

V gene: TRBV4-3
J gene: TRBJ2-3
clone size: few
D gene: TRBD2
CDR3 protein: CASSQTREGLDTQYF
CDR3 DNA: TGCGCCAGCAGCCAGACGCGGGAGGGACTAGATACGCAGTATTTT

V gene: TRBV25-1
J gene: TRBJ2-1
clone size: NA
D gene: NA
CDR3 protein: CASIIGNNEQFF
CDR3 DNA: TGTGCCAGCATAATCGGTAACAATGAGCAGTTCTTC

V gene: TRBV5-6
J gene: TRBJ2-7
clone size: NA
D gene: NA
CDR3 protein: CASSWWGASAIYEQYF
CDR3 DNA: TGTGCCAGCAGCTGGTGGGGGGCCAGTGCTATCTACGAGCAGTACTTC

V gene: TRBV3-1
J gene: TRBJ1-1
clone size: once
D gene: TRBD1
CDR3 protein: CASSHYGTAMNTEAFF
CDR3 DNA: TGTGCCAGCAGCCATTACGGGACAGCCATGAACACTGAAGCTTTCTTT

V gene: TRBV6-2/TRBV6-3
J gene: TRBJ2-7
clone size: few
D gene: TRBD1
CDR3 protein: CASSPDRIRMRYEQYF
CDR3 DNA: TGTGCCAGCAGTCCGGACAGGATACGTATGAGATACGAGCAGTACTTC

V gene: TRBV7-8
J gene: TRBJ2-3
clone size: NA
D gene: TRBD2
CDR3 protein: CASSSTSGILATQYF
CDR3 DNA: TGTGCCAGCAGCTCAACTAGCGGGATTCTGGCTACGCAGTATTTT

V gene: TRBV5-1
J gene: TRBJ1-1
clone size: NA
D gene: NA
CDR3 protein: CASSFEGTNTEAFF
CDR3 DNA: TGCGCCAGCAGCTTCGAGGGGACTAACACTGAAGCTTTCTTT

V gene: TRBV7-2
J gene: TRBJ2-7
clone size: few
D gene: TRBD2
CDR3 protein: CASSFNPGGSYEQYF
CDR3 DNA: TGTGCCAGCAGCTTCAACCCGGGGGGCTCCTACGAGCAGTACTTC

V gene: TRBV10-3
J gene: TRBJ2-7
clone size: few
D gene: TRBD1
CDR3 protein: CAISDRGPYEQYF
CDR3 DNA: TGTGCCATCAGTGACAGGGGGCCCTACGAGCAGTACTTC

V gene: TRBV6-1
J gene: TRBJ2-5
clone size: NA
D gene: NA
CDR3 protein: CASSEAGQARVWQYF
CDR3 DNA: TGTGCCAGCAGTGAAGCCGGTCAGGCCCGCGTCTGGCAGTACTTC

V gene: TRBV20-1
J gene: TRBJ2-5
clone size: NA
D gene: TRBD2
CDR3 protein: CSAGTLAGWQETQYF
CDR3 DNA: TGCAGTGCTGGGACCCTAGCGGGGTGGCAAGAGACCCAGTACTTC

V gene: TRBV30
J gene: TRBJ2-4
clone size: NA
D gene: NA
CDR3 protein: CAWEDGTQVGEQYF
CDR3 DNA: TGTGCCTGGGAAGACGGGACCCAAGTTGGGGAACAGTACTTC

V gene: TRBV7-9
J gene: TRBJ1-1
clone size: once
D gene: NA
CDR3 protein: CASSAVQGTAFF
CDR3 DNA: TGTGCCAGCAGCGCCGTCCAGGGGACGGCTTTCTTT

V gene: TRBV9
J gene: TRBJ2-7
clone size: NA
D gene: TRBD1
CDR3 protein: CASSVGDRVYEQYF
CDR3 DNA: TGTGCCAGCAGCGTAGGGGACAGGGTCTACGAGCAGTACTTC

V gene: TRBV20-1
J gene: TRBJ2-1
clone size: many
D gene: NA
CDR3 protein: CSAADPGPPGQFF
CDR3 DNA: TGCAGTGCTGCCGACCCCGGGCCCCCTGGGCAGTTCTTC

V gene: TRBV12-3/TRBV12-4
J gene: TRBJ1-2
clone size: NA
D gene: TRBD1
CDR3 protein: CASSPGQGSDGYTF
CDR3 DNA: TGTGCCAGCAGCCCGGGACAGGGGAGCGATGGCTACACCTTC

V gene: TRBV4-3
J gene: TRBJ2-7
clone size: few
D gene: TRBD1
CDR3 protein: CASSQDLGEQGTSTYEQYF
CDR3 DNA: TGCGCCAGCAGCCAAGATCTAGGGGAACAGGGGACATCGACCTACGAGCAGTACTTC

V gene: TRBV11-2
J gene: TRBJ2-1
clone size: NA
D gene: NA
CDR3 protein: CASSQTLDGSYNERFF
CDR3 DNA: TGTGCCAGCAGCCAAACCCTCGATGGGTCCTACAATGAGCGGTTCTTC